The 26 T cell receptor beta chains listed next were all sequenced from one sample in a study of persistence of HIV-infected CD4 T cells. Their antigen targets remain unknown. The immunoSEQ assay was version 4, run in survey mode. The protocol was immunoSEQ multiplex PCR, while the TCRdb copy is restricted to in-frame clones and leaves out a portion. This sample has 45,000 or so clones; 88% occur once, and the top ten carry approximately 0.5%. Anti-CD3/anti-CD28 beads served as a nonspecific positive control stimulus. Sorting selected CD4+ T cells upregulating both CD40 ligand and CD69. The sample here was CD4+ T cells sorted from PBMCs after approximately 19-hour stimulation, taken from a patient who received antiretroviral therapy. Receptors were obtained from an adult woman with HIV who was CMV-seropositive.

The chain links TRBV5-3 to TRBJ1-5, with unresolved D. TRBV5-3 is an ORF, with its function uncertain. The V end was cut by 4 bases, the J end by 4 bases, with 12 bases between. The CDR3 spans 14 residues. The CDR3 nucleotides are TGTGCCAGAAGCAACCACCGGGAGAATCAGCCCCAGCATTTT. This sequence encodes CARSNHRENQPQHF.

The CDR3, as DNA: TGTGCCAGCAGCTTGGGGGGGGGCGCCTACAATGAGCAGTTCTTC. Residues: CASSLGGGAYNEQFF. The chain carries TRBV5-4 and TRBJ2-1, with a weak D call TRBD2 (7 bases). Trimming took off 0 bases at V and 2 bases at J, with 9 bases between the two ends. The CDR3 has 15 amino acids. Germline V lookup: CDR1 SGHNT, CDR2 YYREEE (reference sequence).

This chain connects TRBV10-3 to TRBJ1-1, with 8 bases lining up with TRBD1. Unmatched junction bases numbered 8, after V lost 4 bases and J lost 1 base. The germline V gene encodes CDR1 ENHRY and CDR2 SYGVKD. This CDR3 has 16 amino acids. The CDR3, as DNA: TGTGCCATCAGTGCCCGAGCGGGACAGGAGAACACTGAAGCTTTCTTT. It specifies CAISARAGQENTEAFF.

The chain is built from TRBV10-1 and TRBJ2-3, with a tentative D call TRBD1 (6 bases). The V end lost 3 bases, the J end lost 0 bases, and 7 bases lay between the germline ends. This CDR3 has 14 residues. CDR1 is WNHNN, CDR2 SYGVQD, per germline (reference sequence). The CDR3 here is CASSDGQSTDTQYF. Written as DNA, the CDR3 is TGCGCCAGCAGTGATGGACAGAGCACAGATACGCAGTATTTT.

This chain uses TRBV18 with TRBJ1-2; perhaps TRBD1 as D (6 bases). V lost 1 base and J 4 bases, leaving 16 bases between the germline ends. From germline, CDR1 is KGHSH and CDR2 LQKENI. This CDR3 region has 16 residues. CDR3 DNA: TGTGCCAGCTCACCACAGGGTACGGGGGCCCCCTATGGCTACACCTTC. Encoded protein: CASSPQGTGAPYGYTF.

CDR3 nucleotide sequence: TGTGCCAGCAGTGAAACAGGGGGCTATGGCTACACCTTC. Encoded protein: CASSETGGYGYTF. The V and J genes are TRBV25-1 and TRBJ1-2, with TRBD1 identical over 8 bases. CDR3 length: 13 residues. The ends lost 2 bases at V and 4 bases at J; junction bases unmatched: 0. Germline V gives CDR1 MGHDK, CDR2 SYGVNS.

This sequence joins TRBV6-5 and TRBJ1-1, with D possibly TRBD1 on 5 matching bases. This CDR3 contains 14 residues. Trimming removed 0 bases at V and 4 bases at J, with 9 bases between. In germline, CDR1 is MNHEY, CDR2 SVGAGI. For the CDR3, the DNA is TGTGCCAGCAGTTACTCTGGCAGGGCCACTGAAGCTTTCTTT. Its translation: CASSYSGRATEAFF.

The table lists this clone with a few counts. The V call is TRBV30, the J call TRBJ1-4; D remains unclear. The ends were cut back, 2 bases at V and 5 bases at J, with 9 bases in the middle. This CDR3 has 13 amino acids. Germline V gene sequence: CDR1 GTSNPN, CDR2 SVGIG (reference sequence). This CDR3 is CAWSNGRNEKLFF. CDR3 in DNA: TGTGCCTGGAGTAACGGAAGGAATGAAAAACTGTTTTTT.

V and J are TRBV5-1 and TRBJ2-2; weak D call: TRBD1 (5 bases). This CDR3 comprises 14 residues. Trimming took 5 bases from V and 4 from J, leaving 12 bases between them. CDR1 is SGHRS and CDR2 is YFSETQ in the germline V gene. CDR3 residues: CASSQGVSTGELFF. CDR3 nucleotides: TGCGCCAGCAGTCAGGGCGTTAGCACCGGGGAGCTGTTTTTT.

The chain uses TRBV2 and TRBJ1-2; D is undetermined. Trimming shortened V by 1 base and J by 4 bases, and 4 bases separated the two germline ends. Germline CDR1 and CDR2: SNHLY and FYNNEI. This CDR3 has 12 amino acids. Written as DNA, the CDR3 is TGTGCCAGCAGTGAAGACAGCTATGGCTACACCTTC. It encodes CASSEDSYGYTF. The entire variable domain, with the rest obtained from reference TRBV2 and TRBJ1-2, is as follows: EPEVTQTPSHQVTQMGQEVILRCVPISNHLYFYWYRQILGQKVEFLVSFYNNEISEKSEIFDDQFSVERPDGSNFTLKIRSTKLEDSAMYFCASSEDSYGYTFGSGTRLTVV.

The gene calls are TRBV7-2 and TRBJ1-6, with unresolved D. Germline V gene sequence: CDR1 SGHTA, CDR2 FQGNSA. The CDR3 length is 15 residues. Trimming pared 0 bases from V and 9 bases from J, leaving 12 bases between. This CDR3 is CASSLAGPMGSPLHF. The CDR3 DNA reads as TGTGCCAGCAGCTTAGCGGGCCCGATGGGTTCACCCCTCCACTTT.

This sequence joins TRBV5-5 and TRBJ2-1, with 8 nucleotides matching TRBD1. Germline V gives CDR1 SGHKS, CDR2 YYEKEE (reference sequence). The ends lost 0 bases at V and 5 bases at J; junction bases unmatched: 4. The length of the CDR3 is 15 residues. CDR3 sequence reads: CASSLVQGANNEQFF. CDR3 nucleotides: TGTGCCAGCAGCTTGGTCCAGGGGGCAAACAATGAGCAGTTCTTC.

In nucleotides, the CDR3 is TGTGCCAGCAGCCAAGGGGGCGACTACGAGCAGTACTTC. Its protein product is CASSQGGDYEQYF. This chain uses TRBV3-1 (or the pseudogene TRBV3-2) with TRBJ2-7; tentative D call: TRBD1 (5 bases). The V end lost 1 base, the J end lost 3 bases, and 7 bases lay between the germline ends. Germline CDR1 LGHDT, CDR2 YNNKEL (reference sequence). The CDR3 is 13 residues long.

The V gene is TRBV5-1, the J gene TRBJ2-2; D is unresolved. This CDR3 spans 14 amino acids. Germline assignment: CDR1 SGHRS and CDR2 YFSETQ. V lost 0 bases to trimming and J lost 4 bases, with 7 bases between them. Here the CDR3 reads CASSLVDSTGELFF. The CDR3 nucleotides read TGCGCCAGCAGCTTGGTTGATAGCACCGGGGAGCTGTTTTTT.

The chain uses TRBV12-5 and TRBJ1-5; D is possibly TRBD1 (5 bases). The CDR3 has 13 residues. Trimming took off 4 bases at V and 5 bases at J, with 9 bases between the two ends. Germline-derived CDR1 and CDR2 are LGHNT and FRNRAP. Here the CDR3 DNA reads TGTGCTAGTGGTTGGGGAGGGGATCAGCCCCAGCATTTT. This translates into CASGWGGDQPQHF.

V usage is TRBV5-1 and J usage is TRBJ1-4, with 7 bases matching TRBD1. The CDR3 spans 14 residues. Unmatched junction bases numbered 5, after V lost 4 bases and J lost 5 bases. Germline CDR1 reads SGHRS; CDR2 reads YFSETQ. The CDR3 DNA sequence: TGCGCCAGCAGCGGAGGGACAGTCAATGAAAAACTGTTTTTT. This sequence encodes CASSGGTVNEKLFF.

The rearrangement links TRBV5-1 to TRBJ2-7; D uncertain. This CDR3 spans 13 amino acids. Trimming took 0 bases from V and 3 from J, leaving 7 bases between them. Per the germline V gene, CDR1 is SGHRS and CDR2 is YFSETQ. This CDR3 reads CASSLGPDYEQYF. Here the CDR3 DNA reads TGCGCCAGCAGCTTGGGGCCGGACTACGAGCAGTACTTC.

The rearrangement links TRBV5-4 to TRBJ1-3; 7 bases align to TRBD1. The CDR3 has 14 amino acids. V lost 0 bases, J lost 5 bases, and 2 bases stayed unmatched. CDR1 and CDR2 (germline): SGHNT, YYREEE (reference sequence). The CDR3 reads CASSLEGGRNTIYF. In DNA form, the CDR3 reads TGTGCCAGCAGCTTGGAAGGGGGCCGAAACACCATATATTTT.

This clone was counted only a few times. This chain links TRBV10-3 with TRBJ1-2, with D possibly being TRBD1 (5 bases). Trimming shortened V by 7 bases and J by 8 bases, and 17 bases separated the two germline ends. Germline CDR1 reads ENHRY; CDR2 reads SYGVKD. The CDR3 is made up of 13 amino acids. The CDR3, as DNA: TGTGCCATCAACGGTGGGGGGAAGGAGGGCTACACCTTC. Protein product: CAINGGGKEGYTF.

The genes are TRBV11-1 and TRBJ2-1, with 9 positions matching TRBD2. This CDR3 is 16 amino acids long. The V gene end was trimmed by 7 bases and the J gene end by 3 bases; junction bases not matched to a gene: 10. Looked up from germline, CDR1 is SGHAT and CDR2 is FQDESV (reference sequence). CDR3: CASTPSGTSYYNEQFF. The CDR3 region has the DNA TGTGCCAGCACCCCCTCCGGGACTAGCTACTACAATGAGCAGTTCTTC.

The chain carries TRBV30 and TRBJ1-4; D ambiguous. The germline gives CDR1 GTSNPN, CDR2 SVGIG (reference sequence). This CDR3 comprises 14 residues. The V gene lost 0 bases and the J gene lost 3 bases, with 8 bases spanning the gap. The CDR3 DNA follows: TGTGCCTGGAGTGTGAACAGCCCTAATGAAAAACTGTTTTTT. Encoded protein: CAWSVNSPNEKLFF.

This clone was picked up one time. CDR3 DNA: TGTGCCAGCAGTCGACTGGAGAGGGGAGGCTACACCTTC. Protein sequence: CASSRLERGGYTF. The chain is built from TRBV12-3 or TRBV12-4 and TRBJ1-2; TRBD1 might be the D (5 bases). V was cut by 5 bases and J by 8 bases, with 15 bases left in between. The CDR3 totals 13 residues.

This clone was detected only a few times. The gene calls are TRBV6-1 and TRBJ1-5, with a tentative D call TRBD1 (5 bases). Germline V gives CDR1 MNHNS, CDR2 SASEGT. V lost 0 bases, J lost 7 bases, and 16 bases lay in between. This CDR3 spans 16 amino acids. CDR3 amino acids: CASSEAWGRVAQPQHF. DNA of the CDR3: TGTGCCAGCAGTGAAGCGTGGGGCAGGGTCGCACAGCCCCAGCATTTT.

The chain couples TRBV19 to TRBJ2-4, with 8 bases identical to TRBD1. V was clipped by 9 bases and J by 7 bases; unmatched bases: 11. The CDR3 extends over 14 amino acids. Per germline, CDR1 LNHDA and CDR2 SQIVND (reference sequence). CDR3 nucleotides: TGTGCCAGCAGCCGAGGACAGGGATGGAACATTCAGTACTTC. It translates to CASSRGQGWNIQYF. The entire variable domain, with the rest obtained from reference TRBV19 and TRBJ2-4, is as follows: DGGITQSPKYLFRKEGQNVTLSCEQNLNHDAMYWYRQDPGQGLRLIYYSQIVNDFQKGDIAEGYSVSREKKESFPLTVTSAQKNPTAFYLCASSRGQGWNIQYFGAGTRLSVL.

The gene calls are TRBV6-5 and TRBJ2-2; D not resolved. Germline V gene sequence: CDR1 MNHEY, CDR2 SVGAGI. The CDR3 consists of 12 residues. The V gene lost 4 bases and the J gene lost 3 bases, with 3 bases spanning the gap. The CDR3 sequence: CASSSYTGELFF. The CDR3 nucleotides are TGTGCCAGCAGTTCATACACCGGGGAGCTGTTTTTT.

This rearrangement joins TRBV5-8 to TRBJ2-7, with D perhaps matching TRBD1 or TRBD2 (5 bases each). V was trimmed by 0 bases and J by 1 base, leaving 14 bases between them. Germline V gene sequence: CDR1 SGHTS, CDR2 YDEGEE. The CDR3 consists of 16 residues. CDR3 coding DNA: TGTGCCAGCAGCTTGGATGGGGGACCGCTTTCCTACGAGCAGTACGTC. Protein sequence: CASSLDGGPLSYEQYV.